These T cell receptor beta chains were read from a single sample in a study of early T cells in non-severe SARS-CoV-2 infection. TCRdb called the 5' RACE reads again in MiXCR, with one record for every CDR3 protein. The sample lists roughly 99,000 distinct CDR3 sequences; 11% were seen once. Sequenced input: whole blood. Receptors were obtained from an adult who was a healthcare worker with PCR-confirmed SARS-CoV-2 infection or an uninfected control (not recorded which). Both conserved end residues are part of each CDR3. A D gene is named only where the DNA matches it firmly. Not all rows give a size; the values are once, few, many and, for expanded clones, a class.

>NA|15|TRBV3-1|TRBJ2-1|many
TGTGCCAGCAGCCAAGCGTGGGCGGGAAACAATGAGCAGTTCTTC
CASSQAWAGNNEQFF
>NA|15|TRBV12-3/TRBV12-4|TRBJ2-5|few
TGTGCCAGCAGTTCGCCTGGCCAGGGAGAAGAGACCCAGTACTTC
CASSSPGQGEETQYF
>NA|13|TRBV10-3|TRBJ1-2|NA
TGTGCCATCAGTGGTTGGACAGTGGATGGCTACACCTTC
CAISGWTVDGYTF
>NA|12|TRBV30|TRBJ2-2|NA
TGTGCCGGTGGGAGAGGAACCGGGGAGCTGTTTTTT
CAGGRGTGELFF
>NA|16|TRBV9|TRBJ2-3|NA
TGTGCCAGCAGCGTAGGCGGCGGGACCGAGTGGGATACGCAGTATTTT
CASSVGGGTEWDTQYF
>TRBD1|16|TRBV6-2/TRBV6-3|TRBJ2-1|many
TGTGCCAGCAGTTCGACCAGACAGGGCTCCCCGAATGAGCAGTTCTTC
CASSSTRQGSPNEQFF
>NA|15|TRBV5-1|TRBJ2-1|few
TGCGCCAGCAGCTTGAGTGCCGGGAAGCAAAATGAGCAGTTCTTC
CASSLSAGKQNEQFF
>TRBD2|14|TRBV29-1|TRBJ2-1|many
TGCAGCGTTGTAGGGCTAGCGGTCAGGGATGAGCAGTTCTTC
CSVVGLAVRDEQFF
>TRBD2|15|TRBV18|TRBJ2-3|many
TGTGCCAGCTCACCACCGACTAGCGGCACAGATACGCAGTATTTT
CASSPPTSGTDTQYF
>NA|16|TRBV10-2|TRBJ1-4|many
TGCGCCAGCAGTGAGCCCTACCGGGACGGTAATGAAAAACTGTTTTTT
CASSEPYRDGNEKLFF
>NA|14|TRBV5-4|TRBJ1-1|many
TGTGCCAGCAGATTGAACGGGGGGAACACTGAAGCTTTCTTT
CASRLNGGNTEAFF
>TRBD1|13|TRBV7-2|TRBJ2-4|many
TGTGCCAGCAGCTCCGGGACAGGGAACATTCAGTACTTC
CASSSGTGNIQYF
>NA|17|TRBV5-6|TRBJ2-1|few
TGTGCCAGCACCGTTGATAAGTCGGGAATAAACTACAATGAGCAGTTCTTC
CASTVDKSGINYNEQFF
>TRBD1|15|TRBV10-3|TRBJ2-5|many
TGTGCCATCAGTAATTTGGACAGGGACCAAGAGACCCAGTACTTC
CAISNLDRDQETQYF
>TRBD2|14|TRBV6-2/TRBV6-3|TRBJ2-1|many
TGTGCCAGCAGGCCGGGGGGGTCCTACAATGAGCAGTTCTTC
CASRPGGSYNEQFF
>NA|14|TRBV28|TRBJ2-3|few
TGTGCCAGCAGCCTCGAACAGGGCACAGATACGCAGTATTTT
CASSLEQGTDTQYF
>NA|13|TRBV12-3/TRBV12-4|TRBJ1-2|few
TGTGCCAGCAGTTCGAATTGGGACTCCGGCTACACCTTC
CASSSNWDSGYTF
>NA|18|TRBV4-1|TRBJ2-5|NA
TGCGCCAGCAGCCAAGATACCCCCGGAGCGACATACCAAGAGACCCAGTACTTC
CASSQDTPGATYQETQYF
>TRBD2|14|TRBV20-1|TRBJ2-7|few
TGCAGTGCTATCTTGCTAGCGGGAGTAAGCGAGCAGTACTTC
CSAILLAGVSEQYF
>NA|11|TRBV28|TRBJ1-2|many
TGTGCCAGCAGTTTTCATCGTGGCTACACCTTC
CASSFHRGYTF
>TRBD1|14|TRBV12-3/TRBV12-4|TRBJ1-2|NA
TGTGCCAGCAGTCAGGGACAGGGTCATTATGGCTACACCTTC
CASSQGQGHYGYTF
>NA|15|TRBV28|TRBJ1-6|NA
TGTGCCAGCAGCGGCGCCAGCTCCTATAATTCACCCCTCCACTTT
CASSGASSYNSPLHF
>NA|14|TRBV20-1|TRBJ2-7|many
TGCAGTGCAAGAGGGGGTGGGAGCTCCTACGAGCAGTACTTC
CSARGGGSSYEQYF
>TRBD2|15|TRBV7-9|TRBJ2-1|many
TGTGCCAGCAGCCCTTTTAGCGGGAGAAGGGATGAGCAGTTCTTC
CASSPFSGRRDEQFF
>NA|17|TRBV7-9|TRBJ2-1|many
TGTGCCAGCAGCTTACCCTTAGCGAAAAGCTCCTACAATGAGCAGTTCTTC
CASSLPLAKSSYNEQFF
>NA|13|TRBV6-1|TRBJ2-7|few
TGTGCCAGCAGTGCGGAGCAGGGCTACGAGCAGTACTTC
CASSAEQGYEQYF
>NA|13|TRBV10-3|TRBJ1-2|few
TGTGCCATCAGGGAACAGGTCCACTATGGCTACACCTTC
CAIREQVHYGYTF
>TRBD2|17|TRBV19|TRBJ2-7|many
TGTGCCAGTAGTATTGGGGTCCAGCGGGAACTATACTACGAGCAGTACTTC
CASSIGVQRELYYEQYF
>NA|15|TRBV29-1|TRBJ2-1|NA
TGCAGCGCCGCCCGGCCGAGCGCCGGGGCAATGTCCCAGTTCTTC
CSAARPSAGAMSQFF
>NA|12|TRBV7-9|TRBJ1-1|NA
TGTGCCAGCAGCTCCGACCCAACTGAAGCTTTCTTT
CASSSDPTEAFF
>NA|14|TRBV5-1|TRBJ1-4|many
TGCGCCAGCAGCTTGATGGCAACTAATGAAAAACTGTTTTTT
CASSLMATNEKLFF
>NA|16|TRBV27|TRBJ2-7|many
TGTGCCAGCAGTCCATCGTCAGCCGCTATCACCTACGAGCAGTACTTC
CASSPSSAAITYEQYF
>TRBD2|15|TRBV7-2|TRBJ2-5|few
TGTGCCAGCAGCTTGTCTTCGGGACTACAAGAGACCCAGTACTTC
CASSLSSGLQETQYF